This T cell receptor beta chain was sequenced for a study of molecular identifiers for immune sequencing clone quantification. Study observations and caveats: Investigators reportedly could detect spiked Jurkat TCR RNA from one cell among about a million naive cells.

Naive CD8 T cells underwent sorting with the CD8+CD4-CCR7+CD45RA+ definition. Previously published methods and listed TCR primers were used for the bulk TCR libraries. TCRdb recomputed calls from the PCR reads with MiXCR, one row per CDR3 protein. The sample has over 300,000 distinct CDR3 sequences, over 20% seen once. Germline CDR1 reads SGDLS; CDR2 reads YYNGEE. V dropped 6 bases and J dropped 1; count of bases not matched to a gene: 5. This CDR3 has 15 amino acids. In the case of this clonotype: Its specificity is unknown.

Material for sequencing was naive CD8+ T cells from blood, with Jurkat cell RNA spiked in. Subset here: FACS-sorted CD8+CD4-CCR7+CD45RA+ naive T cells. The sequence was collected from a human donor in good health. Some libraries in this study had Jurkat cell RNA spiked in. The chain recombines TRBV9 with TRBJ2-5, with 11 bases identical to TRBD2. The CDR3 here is CASTYSGGGQETQYF. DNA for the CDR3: TGTGCCAGCACCTATAGCGGGGGGGGCCAAGAGACCCAGTACTTC. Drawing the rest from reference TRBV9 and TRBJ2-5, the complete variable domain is DSGVTQTPKHLITATGQRVTLRCSPRSGDLSVYWYQQSLDQGLQFLIQYYNGEERAKGNILERFSAQQFPDLHSELNLSSLELGDSALYFCASTYSGGGQETQYFGPGTRLLVL.